Following are 10 T cell receptor beta chains from one sample sequenced in a study of early T cells in non-severe SARS-CoV-2 infection. TCRdb independently ran MiXCR on the 5' RACE reads; one entry per CDR3 protein. The table lists about 42,000 distinct CDR3 sequences, about 5.9% of them singletons, with about 8.3% in the top ten. Specimen: whole blood, collected at baseline. The source is an adult who was a healthcare worker with PCR-confirmed SARS-CoV-2 infection or an uninfected control (not recorded which).

This clonotype was seen many times. This chain connects TRBV6-5 to TRBJ1-1; D is uncertain. Germline CDR1 and CDR2: MNHEY and SVGAGI. V was cut by 6 bases and J by 0 bases, with 5 bases left in between. CDR3 length: 12 amino acids. CDR3 protein: CASRGLNTEAFF. The CDR3 DNA sequence: TGTGCCAGCAGGGGGTTGAACACTGAAGCTTTCTTT.

The sample holds many counts of this clonotype. The chain is built from TRBV12-3 or TRBV12-4 and TRBJ2-1; 10 nucleotides line up with TRBD1. Unmatched junction bases numbered 6, after V lost 4 bases and J lost 9 bases. This CDR3 comprises 14 residues. In nucleotides, the CDR3 is TGTGCCAGCAGTTCCGGGACAGGGGTCGGTGAGCAGTTCTTC. It yields the protein CASSSGTGVGEQFF.

In its sample, this clonotype was seen many times. The chain joins TRBV12-3 or TRBV12-4 to TRBJ1-2; 7 bases fit TRBD1. The V segment lost 6 bases and the J segment 5 bases; nucleotides outside the gene matches: 12. The CDR3 loop spans 15 amino acids. This CDR3 reads CASSLRDRVVYGYTF. The CDR3 DNA sequence: TGTGCCAGCAGCCTTCGGGACAGAGTCGTATATGGCTACACCTTC.

This clonotype was seen ten or more times. The rearrangement uses TRBV18 and TRBJ2-3; tentative D call: TRBD2 (6 bases). Per the germline V gene, CDR1 is KGHSH and CDR2 is LQKENI. The V and J ends lost 3 bases and 1 base respectively, with 11 bases between them. CDR3 length: 15 residues. The CDR3 DNA reads TGTGCCAGCTCACCGACTGGCGGGGGCACAGATACGCAGTATTTT. Its protein is CASSPTGGGTDTQYF.

In this sample, this clonotype turned up many times. This chain links TRBV6-6 with TRBJ2-7, with D maybe TRBD1 (5 bases). Trimming took 2 bases from V and 6 from J, leaving 8 bases between them. The germline V gene encodes CDR1 MNHNY and CDR2 SVGAGI (reference sequence). The CDR3 is made up of 12 amino acids. The CDR3 DNA reads TGTGCCAGCAGTTACAGGGGCCCCGAGCAGTACTTC. Amino acids: CASSYRGPEQYF.

Regarding this clonotype: The CDR3 end shows no conserved phenylalanine or tryptophan, and so a read error is likely. The V call is TRBV6-6, the J call TRBJ2-7, with TRBD2 as a possible D gene (5 bases). The CDR3 contains 14 residues. Germline V gene data show CDR1 as MNHNY and CDR2 as SVGAGI (reference sequence). Trimming took off 6 bases at V and 3 bases at J, with 15 bases between the two ends. CDR3 protein: CASSPGNLGYEQYS. In DNA, the CDR3 is TGTGCCAGCAGCCCCGGGAATCTCGGCTACGAGCAGTACTCC.

This clonotype has at least ten counts. The rearrangement uses TRBV20-1 and TRBJ2-1; 16 bases match TRBD2. With V trimmed by 6 bases and J by 6 bases, 8 bases remained unmatched. This CDR3 is 16 amino acids long. CDR1 and CDR2 (germline): DFQATT, SNEGSKA (reference sequence). The CDR3 sequence is CSARRGTSGGANEQFF. The DNA for the CDR3 is TGCAGTGCCCGACGAGGGACTAGCGGGGGGGCCAATGAGCAGTTCTTC.

In its sample, this clonotype was seen many times. The V and J genes are TRBV5-4 and TRBJ1-6; D possibly corresponds to TRBD1 (6 bases). With 3 bases removed from V and 0 bases from J, the gap between germline ends came to 13 bases. Germline CDR1 is SGHNT and CDR2 is YYREEE (reference sequence). The CDR3 has 17 amino acids. In nucleotides, the CDR3 is TGTGCCAGCAGCTCGGGACAAAAGAGCTCCTATAATTCACCCCTCCACTTT. This gives the protein CASSSGQKSSYNSPLHF.

The chain couples TRBV4-1 to TRBJ1-6; D unclear. CDR1 is MGHRA, CDR2 YSYEKL, per germline. The CDR3 length is 17 residues. Between the trimmed V and J ends, which lost 0 bases and 4 bases, there was a span of 13 bases. In DNA, the CDR3 is TGCGCCAGCAGCCAAGATACAGAAAGGCTTTATAATTCACCCCTCCACTTT. It yields the protein CASSQDTERLYNSPLHF.

This clonotype has a count of ten or more. The J gene is TRBJ1-2, the V gene TRBV6-1; TRBD1 is a possible D gene (5 bases). This CDR3 has 17 residues. Germline V gene lookup returns CDR1 MNHNS and CDR2 SASEGT. V lost 6 bases, J lost 2 bases, and 22 bases lay in between. In DNA form, the CDR3 reads TGTGCCAGCAGCCTACCGGAGGGGTCTTTTTTCAACTATGGCTACACCTTC. Its protein is CASSLPEGSFFNYGYTF.